This T cell receptor beta chain was sequenced for a study of T cell repertoires in cytomegalovirus infection (dated by TCRdb to the late 2010s). With regard to the full study: Donor HLA type was relevant to the analysis, as public TCR beta signatures indicated carriage of CMV infection together with the matching HLA type. Study-level results and caveats: The ex vivo response was dominated by HLA-C-restricted CMV-specific TCR beta clonotypes, which also provided the single most frequent clonotype in two of eight donors. In both this cohort and an independent roughly 330-donor cohort, the cumulative frequency of public TCR beta family members distinguished carriers of CMV infection plus the relevant HLA type.

Worth noting for this clonotype: The antigen it recognizes is unknown. No qualities accompany the bases; no much larger clone lies one base away.

Data came from an Illumina HiSeq 1500. TCRdb ran its own pipeline on the public reads, namely fastp trimming at Q25 and MiXCR clone calling, and kept in-frame beta chains. Each CDR3 protein appears once, grouped with its most common genes and DNA. The sample has some 170,000 distinct CDR3 sequences on record, 15% to 20% of them singletons. The ten largest make up about 25% of the sample. Including cysteine and phenylalanine, the CDR3 has 13 amino acids. The sequence is cut down to CDR3 DNA, 39 bases in frame from base 1. CDR1 and CDR2, looked up from the germline V gene, are LGHNA and YNFKEQ. V has 2 bases trimmed and J has 6 bases trimmed; junction bases matching no gene number 2.

The chain joins TRBV4-2 to TRBJ2-7; 9 central bases correspond to TRBD1. This receptor was obtained from a human donor in good health (CMV status not recorded). Some clones in this sample may be carry-over from other donors' samples. The sequencing sample was made of CD8+ T cells from PBMCs. CDR3 loop: CASSQPTGGEQYF. The nucleotides are TGTGCCAGCAGCCAACCGACAGGGGGCGAGCAGTACTTC.